This T cell receptor (beta chain) was found in a study of control samples from healthy donors and cancer patients. In germline, CDR1 is MNHEY, CDR2 SVGAGI. CDR3 size: 14 residues. V was pared by 7 bases and J by 8 bases, with 8 bases of the junction left unmatched. The protocol was immunoSEQ multiplex PCR, while the TCRdb copy is restricted to in-frame clones and leaves out a portion. The sample lists roughly 59,000 clones, 92% occurring once. J is TRBJ1-6 and V is TRBV6-5; TRBD1 matches at 7 bases. This receptor was taken from a man aged 40-50 years with colorectal cancer. The sample taken for sequencing was PBMCs. In nucleotides, the CDR3 is TGTGCCAGCATTCCGACAGGGCCCTATTCACCCCTCCACTTT. Amino acid sequence: CASIPTGPYSPLHF.